This T cell receptor (beta chain) was recorded in a study of blood T cells in healthy people across ages (dated by TCRdb to 2013 to 2016). In terms of the full investigation: In model experiments, roughly one uniquely barcoded TCR beta cDNA molecule per two T cells was captured by template switching. Using deep sequencing normalized with unique cDNA molecular identifiers, the study measured how TCR beta repertoire diversity changes with age. The donors were split into four age groups: young (average around 15 years), middle-aged (roughly 39), aged (around 67) and long-lived (more than 80). Two additional independent replicas of 1 million unique cDNA reads from the same blood draw were analyzed for two donors (one aged 18 to 30 and one aged 80 or older). Study-wide conclusions, independent of this receptor: Because the CMV infection status of the donors was unknown, age-related changes in expanded clonotypes may potentially have been confounded. Observed TCR beta diversity correlated strongly with the percentage of naive T cells measured by flow cytometry. Estimates of total diversity from one million sequenced T cells were regarded as lower bounds and underestimates. Since profiling was done on bulk unsorted PBMCs, naive and antigen-experienced compartments could not be conclusively compared. Observed TCR beta diversity per million T cells fell roughly linearly with age, and a significant reduction was already apparent by age around 39. The long-lived group showed more naive CD4+ T cells, fewer expanded clones and increased TCR diversity than the aged group, suggesting age selection.

The V end loses 3 bases and the J end loses 5 bases, and a stretch of 18 bases separates them. From its cysteine to its phenylalanine, the CDR3 spans 16 amino acids. Only the CDR3 DNA is retained, 48 bases long and in frame from the first base. The CDR1 and CDR2 encoded by the germline V gene are SGHAT and FQNNGV. The 35 to 40 donors, aged about 6 to 95 years, were systemically healthy Caucasian individuals from Russia. Ten milliliters of peripheral blood were drawn from each donor into EDTA-treated Vacutainer tubes. PBMCs were isolated by Ficoll-Paque density-gradient centrifugation, with at least 6.5 million obtained per sample. Trizol reagent was used to extract total RNA from the PBMCs, yielding at least 6 micrograms per sample. Naive CD45RAhigh/CD27high T cell percentages were measured by flow cytometry on a PBMC aliquot from every donor. This clonotype was detected only a few times. The antigen it recognizes is unknown. The record has no base qualities; no much larger clone is one base away.

The library was produced with 5' RACE. The sequencing machine was an Illumina HiSeq 2500. A second 7 to 11 cycle PCR used a sample-barcoded 5' primer and a J-beta primer mix. Each TCR beta cDNA molecule received a unique molecular identifier from a template-switch 5' adaptor carrying 12 random nucleotides. At least 2.5 million CDR3-containing paired-end reads were obtained from each sample. First-strand cDNA was synthesized from all RNA with the Mint cDNA synthesis kit, primed by a TRBC-specific oligonucleotide. After uracil-DNA glycosylase treatment, a first 18-cycle PCR used universal primers M1SS and BC2_uni_R on all cDNA. The authors processed their data as follows. Each sample was normalized by randomly selecting 1 million high-quality reads, each carrying a distinct molecular identifier. Reads sharing molecular identifiers were discarded rather than binned into consensus sequences. MiTCR, run with a Q25 quality threshold and the strictest error-elimination algorithm, handled CDR3 identification, clonotype clustering and error correction. A nonparametric unseen species model using Euler transformation provided a lower-bound estimate of total TCR beta diversity. TCRdb applied fastp at Q25 and MiXCR to the public reads, then kept only in-frame beta chains. Every entry covers one CDR3 protein and lists the most common genes and DNA from its rows. TCRdb, not the original authors, processed these V and J calls. The sample data list 800,000 or so distinct CDR3 sequences, and roughly 25% of these were observed just once. In total, the top ten clones hold more than 3% of the sample.

These data were also filed under a second study, of T cells of mothers and their children. The second study, in turn, reports: Donors were nine systemically healthy Caucasian individuals: three mothers and their six children. cDNA synthesis used all of the extracted RNA, with around 1.6 ug of RNA in each 15 ul reaction. In the second PCR, the M1S primer added sample barcodes and 2-4 random nucleotides. Over 8.5 million TCR beta CDR3 reads were obtained for each mother, and approximately 3 million reads were obtained for each child. TCR recombination output is similarly shaped by thymic selection in related and unrelated pairs, with a minor effect exerted by inherited differences. Normalized repertoire overlap in related mother-child pairs was always slightly higher than in unrelated mother-child pairs, but the difference was never significant. Persistent microchimeric T cell clones were not detected, at a sensitivity of about 100 clones per million clonotypes. The study used deep NGS to compare TCR beta repertoires of mothers and children, seeking features distinguishing related mother-child pairs from unrelated individuals. Mothers averaged roughly 36 +/- 4 years of age and children averaged around 11 +/- 4 years. After adapter ligation was performed with NEBNext reagents, the libraries were sequenced on an Illumina HiSeq 2000 with 100+100 nt paired-end reads. Mother and child libraries were prepared a month apart and sequenced in separate runs to prevent cross-contamination. For each donor, somewhere between about 450,000 and 2,100,000 distinct TCR beta clonotypes were identified. Naive TCR beta clonotypes were estimated from low-frequency clonotypes matched to each donor's FACS-determined naive share, without sorting.

The chain links TRBV11-2 with TRBJ2-3, and TRBD2 may be the D gene, going by 6 matching bases. The sample consisted of blood. This TCR came from a boy between 10 and 17 years old in good health. The DNA is as follows: TGTGCCAGCAGCTTGATTGGAGGGAAAAAAGAAGATACGCAGTATTTT. Its coded protein is CASSLIGGKKEDTQYF.